This entry concerns a single T cell receptor (beta chain). This clonotype appeared many times. It has no known antigen specificity. Nothing much larger sits one base from this clone, and base qualities are not available. The data belong to a study of tumor-infiltrating lymphocytes in primary liver carcinoma (TCRdb year 2017). Notes on the research overall: Between November 2015 and March 2016, a handful of patients in China with histopathologically diagnosed primary liver carcinoma had surgical resection. The tumors of the five patients were staged as T1-T3 N0M0, with maximum diameters ranging from roughly 4.2 to 10 cm. A total of 35 specimens from 5 patients, comprising some 25 tumor regions, 5 adjacent noncancerous liver tissues and 5 peripheral blood samples, were covered by TCRbeta repertoire sequencing. Technical replicate repertoires showed high reproducibility, with mean shared-clone rates around 0.9 and correlation coefficients above 0.95. Roughly 3.5 to 7.5 million productive TCRbeta reads were obtained per sample, and no significant difference in read depth was found between tissue types. Across five regions of each liver tumor, along with adjacent normal tissue and blood, the study brought together TCRbeta repertoire sequencing, expression microarrays and whole-exome sequencing. Of the five patients (three men and two women, aged 30 to 69 years), four had hepatocellular carcinoma and one had combined HCC and intrahepatic cholangiocarcinoma. Study-level results and caveats: Compared with blood, tumors had a significantly larger share of the repertoire taken up by the top 250 clones (p = 0.039). Since the samples were bulk and unsorted, there was no way to compare CD4+ and CD8+ T cell repertoires. Repertoire overlap was higher between tumor regions (mean about 36%) than tumor-adjacent (approximately 17%) or tumor-blood (approximately 14%) pairs, consistent with antigen-driven expansion. Because sequencing covered only the TCR beta chain and unpaired alpha chains were not captured, true repertoire diversity is likely underestimated. Only 4 or 5 patients were included in the study, and the authors note that the findings should be validated in a larger study.

Blood RNA was extracted from unsorted whole blood using TRIzol reagent, and germline DNA was obtained with the DNeasy Blood & Tissue kit. Chronic HBV infection was present in the patients, and the patients were treatment-naive at sampling. Around 4 milliliters of peripheral blood were collected into K2EDTA tubes before surgery. Using a constant-region primer and ProtoScript II reverse transcriptase, TCRbeta-specific cDNA was reverse-transcribed from around 500 ng total RNA. TCRbeta libraries were built with three nested multiplex PCR rounds, a slightly modified ARM-PCR procedure. Sample barcodes and Illumina adapters were added in a final 25-cycle PCR using Deep VentR polymerase. Before sequencing, amplicons of 200-500 bp were gel-purified using a QIAquick gel extraction kit. An Illumina HiSeq 2500 was used to sequence the TCRbeta amplicons with 250-bp paired-end reads. In the authors' own workflow: Reads were quality-trimmed with Trimmomatic v0.33, and paired reads were merged with FLASH v1.2.11 to recover full CDR3 sequences. V, D and J germline segments were assigned to the rearranged TCRbeta sequences using MiGEC v1.2.1b. Clonotype statistics and Shannon-Wiener diversity indices were calculated with VDJtools v1.0.0. Except for diversity analysis, only each sample's 250 most abundant clonotypes were used in subsequent analyses to reduce sampling bias. TCRdb reanalyzed the raw reads on its own, using fastp at Q25 for trimming and MiXCR for clone calling, and kept in-frame beta chains. Every distinct CDR3 protein forms one entry, paired with its most common genes and DNA. The V and J calls and clone size are TCRdb's, not the authors'. A total of a few hundred thousand distinct CDR3 sequences appear in this sample, around three fifths of them only once. Over 15% of the sample lies in the top ten.

Sample: peripheral blood. This sequence originates from a woman in her twenties or thirties with primary liver carcinoma and hepatitis B virus infection.

For the CDR3, the sequence is CASSNRDGLAGDEQFF. The DNA reads TGTGCCAGCAGCAACCGGGATGGACTAGCGGGAGATGAGCAGTTCTTC. The V and J genes are TRBV11-2 and TRBJ2-1; TRBD2 fits 13 bases in the junction. V and J are trimmed by 5 bases and 8 bases, and the gene matches miss 9 bases of the junction. CDR1 and CDR2 are drawn from the germline V gene: SGHAT, FQNNGV. The CDR3 measures 16 amino acids from cysteine to phenylalanine. The DNA shown is the 48-base CDR3, in frame from base 1.